The 9 T cell receptor beta chains below come from one sample, sequenced in a study of vaccination effects on CD4 cells after COVID-19. No antigen has been assigned to these receptors. Culturing for more than eight days preceded CD4+ T cell isolation. Sequencing used immunoSEQ multiplex PCR; TCRdb keeps in-frame clones, though not all of them. The repertoire holds roughly 64,000 clones, about two thirds seen once, with roughly 23% in the top ten. The sequenced sample was CD4+ T cells from PBMCs cultured without peptide, obtained before COVID-19 vaccination. The receptors were sampled from a human donor who had a prior SARS-CoV-2 infection.

This chain uses TRBV10-3 with TRBJ2-7; D unresolved. The CDR3 runs to 13 residues. The V and J ends lost 0 bases and 6 bases respectively, with 9 bases between them. Germline V CDR1 and CDR2: ENHRY, SYGVKD. The CDR3 here is CAISESRPSEQYF. CDR3 DNA sequence: TGTGCCATCAGTGAGTCGCGACCGAGCGAGCAGTACTTC.

This clone was recorded at least ten times. The chain uses TRBV6-5 and TRBJ1-2; TRBD1 agrees at 7 bases. V was clipped by 6 bases and J by 4 bases; unmatched bases: 5. Per the germline V gene, CDR1 is MNHEY and CDR2 is SVGAGI. The CDR3 covers 13 residues. CDR3 sequence: CASRATGIYGYTF. The CDR3 DNA reads TGTGCCAGCAGGGCGACAGGGATCTATGGCTACACCTTC.

CDR3 region: CASSPTRNSGANVLTF. CDR3 DNA: TGTGCCAGCTCACCTACCCGGAACTCTGGGGCCAACGTCCTGACTTTC. V and J are TRBV18 and TRBJ2-6; unclear D gene. V lost 3 bases to trimming and J lost 0 bases, with 9 bases between them. The CDR3 extends over 16 amino acids. In germline, CDR1 is KGHSH, CDR2 LQKENI.

This chain joins TRBV28 and TRBJ2-1; 9 nucleotides line up with TRBD2. CDR1 is MDHEN and CDR2 is SYDVKM in the germline V gene. This CDR3 has 16 residues. The trim removed 4 bases at V and 2 bases at J, leaving 6 bases unmatched. Here the CDR3 reads CASSSLGGRAYNEQFF. The CDR3 DNA reads TGTGCCAGCAGTTCACTGGGCGGGAGGGCCTACAATGAGCAGTTCTTC.

This clone was detected only once. The V gene is TRBV2, the J gene TRBJ1-2; D perhaps matches TRBD1 (6 bases). CDR3 length: 13 residues. Germline CDR1 reads SNHLY; CDR2 reads FYNNEI. Trimming cost V 6 bases and J 2 bases, with 10 bases left between them. The CDR3 region is CASRRTVNYGYTF. The CDR3 DNA is TGTGCCAGCAGAAGGACAGTGAACTATGGCTACACCTTC.

Written as DNA, the CDR3 is TGTGCCAGCAGCGCCCGCCTGGCTACCAACACAGATACGCAGTATTTT. This gives the protein CASSARLATNTDTQYF. The chain joins TRBV7-2 to TRBJ2-3; D is unclear. The CDR3 consists of 16 residues. V shed 5 bases and J shed 2 bases, with 17 bases lying between them. Germline assignment: CDR1 SGHTA and CDR2 FQGNSA.

The gene calls are TRBV4-2 and TRBJ2-2; D is perhaps TRBD1 or TRBD2 (5 bases each). Germline-derived CDR1 and CDR2 are LGHNA and YNFKEQ. There are 16 residues in the CDR3. Trimming removed 7 bases at V and 2 bases at J, with 17 bases between. CDR3 nucleotide sequence: TGTGCCAGCACTCTCGACCCGGGACCAAACACCGGGGAGCTGTTTTTT. Its translation is CASTLDPGPNTGELFF.

The chain links TRBV5-1 to TRBJ1-2, with a weak D call TRBD1 (6 bases). This CDR3 spans 15 amino acids. Germline V gene sequence: CDR1 SGHRS, CDR2 YFSETQ. Trimming took off 2 bases at V and 4 bases at J, with 15 bases between the two ends. The CDR3 region is CASSFRQADLYGYTF. CDR3 nucleotides: TGCGCCAGCAGCTTTAGACAGGCGGATCTCTATGGCTACACCTTC.

The rearrangement uses TRBV6-1 and TRBJ2-3, with TRBD1 matching 8 bases. V gave up 3 bases and J gave up 2 bases; unmatched junction bases: 4. Germline-derived CDR1 and CDR2 are MNHNS and SASEGT. The CDR3 contains 15 residues. The DNA for the CDR3 is TGTGCCAGCAGTGAGTGGACAGGGATCACAGATACGCAGTATTTT. Amino acid sequence: CASSEWTGITDTQYF.